These 12 T cell receptor beta chains came from one sample sequenced in a study of shared clonotypes between healthy human individuals. Clones were read by immunoSEQ multiplex PCR, and TCRdb kept only the in-frame ones, dropping some. Among some 2.1 million clones listed, 85% to 95% were seen once. Sample: naive CD4+ T cells sorted from blood. Indicated subset: CD45RA+ positively selected. The receptor source for this set is a man aged 18 to 35 in good health.

The chain uses TRBV4-1 and TRBJ2-7; D might be TRBD1 (6 bases). The germline V and J ends were trimmed by 0 bases and 0 bases, with 15 bases remaining between them. The CDR3 covers 17 residues. Germline lookup yields CDR1 MGHRA and CDR2 YSYEKL. The CDR3 region has the DNA TGCGCCAGCAGCCAAGATTTTAGACAGGTCCCCTCCTACGAGCAGTACTTC. This sequence encodes CASSQDFRQVPSYEQYF.

The gene calls are TRBV29-1 and TRBJ1-1; TRBD1 matches 10 bases. The CDR3 has 11 residues. Trimming cost V 7 bases and J 7 bases; bases outside gene matches: 3. The germline CDR1 and CDR2 sequences are SQVTM and ANQGSEA. The CDR3 spells CSGGQGVEAFF. The CDR3 DNA reads TGCAGCGGAGGACAGGGGGTTGAAGCTTTCTTT.

This chain connects TRBV28 to TRBJ1-6, with a possible D match to TRBD1 (5 bases). Germline CDR1 MDHEN, CDR2 SYDVKM. The germline V and J ends were trimmed by 7 bases and 5 bases, with 18 bases remaining between them. The CDR3 contains 16 residues. The CDR3 reads CASTFGGTVDNSPLHF. The CDR3 DNA is TGTGCCAGCACCTTCGGTGGGACGGTCGATAATTCACCCCTCCACTTT.

The chain joins TRBV5-5 to TRBJ1-4; tentatively, D is TRBD1 (5 bases). This CDR3 region has 16 residues. Germline CDR1 and CDR2: SGHKS and YYEKEE (reference sequence). Trimming removed 2 bases from V and 6 bases from J, with 17 bases in between. The CDR3: CASSFSPGVRDEKLFF. In DNA form, the CDR3 reads TGTGCCAGCAGCTTTTCGCCGGGGGTGAGGGATGAAAAACTGTTTTTT.

The V call is TRBV2, the J call TRBJ2-2; D unclear. The V and J ends lost 3 bases and 7 bases respectively, with 9 bases between them. CDR3 length: 13 residues. Germline assignment: CDR1 SNHLY and CDR2 FYNNEI. CDR3 residues: CASSDQVVGELFF. DNA of the CDR3: TGTGCCAGCAGTGATCAGGTCGTCGGGGAGCTGTTTTTT.

The genes are TRBV28 and TRBJ2-7; 7 positions agree with TRBD1. The ends lost 6 bases at V and 0 bases at J; junction bases unmatched: 8. Germline lookup yields CDR1 MDHEN and CDR2 SYDVKM. CDR3 length: 15 amino acids. The DNA of the CDR3 is TGTGCCAGCAGCCCGACAGGGACCCTCTCCTACGAGCAGTACTTC. It encodes CASSPTGTLSYEQYF.

The gene calls are TRBV7-2 and TRBJ2-7; D not certain. The CDR3 has 15 amino acids. The germline gives CDR1 SGHTA, CDR2 FQGNSA. V lost 1 base and J lost 1, with 11 bases in between. This chain's CDR3 is CASSLGQDLSYEQYF. DNA for the CDR3: TGTGCCAGCAGCTTAGGCCAGGACCTATCCTACGAGCAGTACTTC.

The chain has TRBV2 and TRBJ2-7, with 10 bases fitting TRBD1. V was clipped by 6 bases and J by 2 bases; unmatched bases: 4. Germline V lookup: CDR1 SNHLY, CDR2 FYNNEI. This CDR3 comprises 14 residues. CDR3 residues: CASSRQGAAYEQYF. Written as DNA, the CDR3 is TGTGCCAGCAGCCGACAGGGGGCGGCCTACGAGCAGTACTTC.

V is TRBV7-2 and J is TRBJ1-5, with TRBD1 identical over 7 bases. The germline V gene encodes CDR1 SGHTA and CDR2 FQGNSA. Trimming at V came to 5 bases and at J to 0 bases, leaving 4 bases not matched to a gene. The CDR3 totals 15 residues. This CDR3 reads CASSLQGLSNQPQHF. The CDR3, as DNA: TGTGCCAGCAGCCTACAGGGGCTTAGCAATCAGCCCCAGCATTTT.

V and J are TRBV5-6 and TRBJ2-3, with TRBD2 matching over 8 bases. The junction had 9 bases not matched to a gene; V was cut back by 4 bases and J by 5 bases. The CDR3 runs to 15 residues. The V gene's germline CDR1 is SGHDT and CDR2 YYEEEE. CDR3 protein: CASSEPGLGLDTQYF. The CDR3 region has the DNA TGTGCCAGCAGCGAACCGGGACTAGGTCTAGATACGCAGTATTTT.

The chain is built from TRBV28 and TRBJ1-2; D is undetermined. The CDR3 runs 17 residues. V dropped 2 bases and J dropped 1 base, with 17 bases sitting between them. CDR1 MDHEN and CDR2 SYDVKM come from the germline V gene. As DNA, the CDR3 is TGTGCCAGCAGTTTAAACAGTATACCCAATATTAACTATGGCTACACCTTC. Translated, it gives CASSLNSIPNINYGYTF.

The V call is TRBV2, the J call TRBJ2-5, with D unresolved. Germline-derived CDR1 and CDR2 are SNHLY and FYNNEI. V lost 6 bases and J 2 bases, leaving 7 bases between the germline ends. CDR3 length: 12 residues. The CDR3, as DNA: TGTGCCAGCAGGGACCAACAAGAGACCCAGTACTTC. Encoded protein: CASRDQQETQYF.